This T cell receptor (beta chain) was captured in a study of T cells in Graves' hyperthyroidism and ophthalmopathy. There are many counts of this clonotype. As yet, its antigen is unknown. Points from the study as a whole: Researchers report that a 13 V-J model separated ophthalmopathy from stable hyperthyroidism.

Not enrolled were patients with uncontrolled infection, other autoimmune disease, pregnancy or lactation. In germline, CDR1 is MDHEN, CDR2 SYDVKM. The trim removed 8 bases at V and 7 bases at J, leaving 14 bases unmatched. The CDR3 extends over 15 amino acids. Researchers took RNA transcripts and amplified the TCR beta CDR3 regions from them. HTBI primers were the set used in a first-round RT-PCR of the TCR CDR3. One entry per CDR3 protein, called by TCRdb with MiXCR from the multiplex PCR reads. Among hundreds of thousands of distinct CDR3 sequences listed, around 14% were seen once. The clonotype comes from a woman in her twenties or thirties with Graves' hyperthyroidism that later progressed to Graves' ophthalmopathy. Sequencing was performed on blood. The V call is TRBV28, the J call TRBJ2-1; 7 bases are a match to TRBD2. In DNA, the CDR3 is TGTGCCAGCGCTGGCGGGACTAACGTACGGAATGAGCAGTTCTTC. Its protein product is CASAGGTNVRNEQFF. Filled out from reference TRBV28 and TRBJ2-1, the complete variable domain reads DVKVTQSSRYLVKRTGEKVFLECVQDMDHENMFWYRQDPGLGLRLIYFSYDVKMKEKGDIPEGYSVSREKKERFSLILESASTNQTSMYLCASAGGTNVRNEQFFGPGTRLTVL.